These 18 T cell receptor beta chains were all obtained from the same sample, sequenced in a study of cytotoxic CD8 clonotypes in ibrutinib-treated CLL. Clones were read by immunoSEQ multiplex PCR, and TCRdb kept only the in-frame ones, dropping some. The table lists under 150,000 clones, 80% of them singletons. The starting material was PBMCs, obtained after 36 months of ibrutinib treatment. Source of these receptors: a human donor with chronic lymphocytic leukemia.

The rearrangement uses TRBV7-2 and TRBJ1-4; D possibly corresponds to TRBD1 (5 bases). Trimming left V 5 bases short and J 7 bases short, with 14 bases between. The CDR3 runs 14 residues. Germline CDR1 SGHTA, CDR2 FQGNSA. As DNA, the CDR3 is TGTGCCAGCAGCCCGGGCCGTGGGGGTGAAAAACTGTTTTTT. As protein: CASSPGRGGEKLFF.

Only a few counts were recorded for this clone. The rearrangement joins TRBV10-3 to TRBJ2-7, with 8 bases aligning to TRBD2. Germline V gives CDR1 ENHRY, CDR2 SYGVKD. CDR3 length equals 15 residues. The V gene end was trimmed by 3 bases and the J gene end by 3 bases; junction bases not matched to a gene: 7. Here the CDR3 DNA reads TGTGCCATCAGTGATCGAAATAGCGGGAACTACGAGCAGTACTTC. It codes for CAISDRNSGNYEQYF.

There are a few counts of this clone. The rearrangement joins TRBV14 to TRBJ1-1; D is unresolved. This CDR3 is 13 amino acids long. Germline V lookup: CDR1 SGHDN, CDR2 FVKESK. Trimming cost V 0 bases and J 1 base, with 3 bases left between them. CDR3 coding DNA: TGTGCCAGCAGCCAAGATCAGAACACTGAAGCTTTCTTT. Translation gives CASSQDQNTEAFF.

The rearrangement links TRBV5-1 to TRBJ1-6; D may be TRBD1 (5 bases). The length of the CDR3 is 14 residues. Germline V CDR1 and CDR2: SGHRS, YFSETQ. V lost 6 bases and J 6 bases, leaving 13 bases between the germline ends. CDR3 residues: CASTPMGGNSPLHF. The CDR3 DNA follows: TGCGCCAGCACGCCAATGGGGGGTAATTCACCCCTCCACTTT.

The chain carries TRBV6-5 and TRBJ1-2, with D uncertain. Between the trimmed V and J ends, which lost 2 bases and 5 bases, there was a span of 9 bases. The length of the CDR3 is 13 residues. Per germline, CDR1 MNHEY and CDR2 SVGAGI. CDR3: CASSYGHSYGYTF. The CDR3 DNA follows: TGTGCCAGCAGTTACGGTCACAGTTATGGCTACACCTTC.

The rearrangement joins TRBV25-1 to TRBJ2-1, with D possibly called TRBD1 or TRBD2 (5 bases each). Germline assignment: CDR1 MGHDK and CDR2 SYGVNS. The CDR3 contains 13 residues. The V and J ends lost 5 bases and 6 bases respectively, with 11 bases between them. CDR3 sequence reads: CASSWDGINEQFF. CDR3 in DNA: TGTGCCAGCAGTTGGGACGGGATCAATGAGCAGTTCTTC.

The J gene is TRBJ1-4, the V gene TRBV2; no firm D call. V lost 2 bases, J lost 4 bases, and 14 bases lay in between. The CDR3 totals 16 residues. CDR1 and CDR2 (germline): SNHLY, FYNNEI. CDR3 amino acids: CASSERVGRNNEKLFF. The CDR3 nucleotides read TGTGCCAGCAGTGAAAGGGTGGGCAGGAATAATGAAAAACTGTTTTTT.

The chain has TRBV9 and TRBJ1-3; weak D call: TRBD1 (6 bases). The V and J ends lost 3 bases and 2 bases respectively, with 18 bases between them. The CDR3 is made up of 17 amino acids. The germline CDR1 and CDR2 sequences are SGDLS and YYNGEE. Here the CDR3 DNA reads TGTGCCAGCAGCGCCTTAGGTCCAGGGGCGACTGGAAACACCATATATTTT. The encoded protein is CASSALGPGATGNTIYF.

The chain uses TRBV4-1 and TRBJ2-5; possibly TRBD2 for D (6 bases). Per the germline V gene, CDR1 is MGHRA and CDR2 is YSYEKL. The length of the CDR3 is 15 residues. V was trimmed by 4 bases and J by 2 bases, leaving 14 bases between them. The CDR3 region is CASSPPWEAQETQYF. The CDR3 nucleotides are TGCGCCAGCAGCCCGCCATGGGAGGCGCAAGAGACCCAGTACTTC.

The chain recombines TRBV6-5 with TRBJ2-2; D remains ambiguous. V was clipped by 0 bases and J by 4 bases, with 3 bases between them. The germline CDR1 and CDR2 sequences are MNHEY and SVGAGI. CDR3 length equals 13 residues. CDR3 sequence reads: CASSYSTTGELFF. CDR3 DNA: TGTGCCAGCAGTTACTCGACCACCGGGGAGCTGTTTTTT.

The genes are TRBV28 and TRBJ2-7; the match to TRBD2 covers 10 bases. Germline loops: CDR1 MDHEN, CDR2 SYDVKM. With V trimmed by 5 bases and J by 7 bases, 11 bases remained unmatched. The CDR3 spans 15 residues. CDR3 in amino acids: CASSEVAGGPGEQYF. Here the CDR3 DNA reads TGTGCCAGCAGTGAAGTAGCGGGGGGACCTGGTGAGCAGTACTTC.

The chain links TRBV2 to TRBJ2-2, with a weak D call TRBD1 (6 bases). CDR3 length equals 15 residues. Germline CDR1 SNHLY, CDR2 FYNNEI. Trimming removed 4 bases from V and 2 bases from J, with 11 bases in between. The CDR3 nucleotides read TGTGCCAGCAGTGTTTCAGGGGCAAACACCGGGGAGCTGTTTTTT. The encoded protein is CASSVSGANTGELFF.

The J gene is TRBJ2-3, the V gene TRBV14; 9 bases fit TRBD1. CDR1 is SGHDN and CDR2 is FVKESK in the germline V gene. The junction had 3 bases not matched to a gene; V was cut back by 4 bases and J by 1 base. The CDR3 length is 15 residues. The CDR3 bases are TGTGCCAGCAGCCCTTGGGACAGGGGCACAGATACGCAGTATTTT. Residues: CASSPWDRGTDTQYF.

The V and J genes are TRBV10-3 and TRBJ1-1, with D unresolved. In germline, CDR1 is ENHRY, CDR2 SYGVKD. V shed 2 bases and J shed 10 bases, with 11 bases lying between them. The CDR3 is 12 residues long. The CDR3 is CAISERRAGAFF. The CDR3 region has the DNA TGTGCCATCAGTGAGAGGAGGGCAGGAGCTTTCTTT.

The chain couples TRBV5-1 to TRBJ1-1, with TRBD1 matching 10 bases. Germline CDR1 is SGHRS and CDR2 is YFSETQ. This CDR3 region has 14 residues. J lost 6 bases, V lost 0 bases, and 2 bases had no gene match. DNA for the CDR3: TGCGCCAGCAGCTTGGGACAGGGGGCGTCTGAAGCTTTCTTT. Translated: CASSLGQGASEAFF. The full variable domain, with the rest looked up from reference TRBV5-1 and TRBJ1-1, is KAGVTQTPRYLIKTRGQQVTLSCSPISGHRSVSWYQQTPGQGLQFLFEYFSETQRNKGNFPGRFSGRQFSNSRSEMNVSTLELGDSALYLCASSLGQGASEAFFGQGTRLTVV.

The rearrangement joins TRBV28 to TRBJ2-1; D unresolved. This CDR3 region has 13 residues. The V gene lost 5 bases and the J gene lost 7 bases, with 12 bases spanning the gap. Germline loops: CDR1 MDHEN, CDR2 SYDVKM. CDR3 loop: CASSPFRGNEQFF. The CDR3 region has the DNA TGTGCCAGCAGTCCCTTCCGTGGGAATGAGCAGTTCTTC.

V gene TRBV7-9 combines with J gene TRBJ1-6, with 7 bases identical to TRBD1. Germline V CDR1 and CDR2: SEHNR, FQNEAQ (reference sequence). Trimming cost V 5 bases and J 2 bases; bases outside gene matches: 12. This CDR3 is built from 18 residues. The CDR3 reads CASSGPGQYTTYNSPLHF. CDR3 in DNA: TGTGCCAGCAGCGGACCGGGACAGTACACGACCTATAATTCACCCCTCCACTTT.

The chain combines TRBV9 with TRBJ1-1; 11 bases align to TRBD1. V shed 4 bases, J shed 1 base, and the junction held 3 bases outside the gene matches. The CDR3 is 15 residues long. From germline, CDR1 is SGDLS and CDR2 YYNGEE. CDR3: CASSTGQGANTEAFF. The CDR3 DNA is TGTGCCAGCAGCACCGGACAGGGGGCGAACACTGAAGCTTTCTTT.